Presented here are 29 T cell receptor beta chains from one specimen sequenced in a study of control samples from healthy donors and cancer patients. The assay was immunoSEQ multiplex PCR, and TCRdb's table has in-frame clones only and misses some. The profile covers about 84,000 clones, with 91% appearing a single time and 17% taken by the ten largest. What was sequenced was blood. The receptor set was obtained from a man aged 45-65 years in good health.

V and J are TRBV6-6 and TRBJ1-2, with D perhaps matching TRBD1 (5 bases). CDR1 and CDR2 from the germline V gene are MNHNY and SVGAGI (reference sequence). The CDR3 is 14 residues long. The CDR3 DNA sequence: TGTGCTAGCGCAGACGGGGCCTCTAACTATGGCTACACCTTC. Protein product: CASADGASNYGYTF.

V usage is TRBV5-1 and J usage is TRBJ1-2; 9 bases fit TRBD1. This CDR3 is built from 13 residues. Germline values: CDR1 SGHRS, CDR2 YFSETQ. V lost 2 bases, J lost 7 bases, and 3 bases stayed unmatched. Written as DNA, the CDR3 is TGCGCCAGCAGCTTACAGGGGGCAGGTGGCTACACCTTC. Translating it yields CASSLQGAGGYTF.

In nucleotides, the CDR3 is TGTGCCACCAGCAGAGATTTGGACAGAAGCACAGATACGCAGTATTTT. It translates to CATSRDLDRSTDTQYF. This rearrangement joins TRBV15 to TRBJ2-3, with D possibly being TRBD1 (6 bases). The germline V gene has CDR1 LNHNV and CDR2 YYDKDF (reference sequence). V shed 0 bases and J shed 0 bases, with 10 bases lying between them. The CDR3 is 16 residues long.

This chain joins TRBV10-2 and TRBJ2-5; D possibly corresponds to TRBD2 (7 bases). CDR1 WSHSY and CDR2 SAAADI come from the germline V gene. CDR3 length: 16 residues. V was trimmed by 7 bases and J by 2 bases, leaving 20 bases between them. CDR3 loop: CASIERGGGTQETQYF. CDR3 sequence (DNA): TGCGCCAGCATTGAAAGAGGGGGGGGGACTCAAGAGACCCAGTACTTC.

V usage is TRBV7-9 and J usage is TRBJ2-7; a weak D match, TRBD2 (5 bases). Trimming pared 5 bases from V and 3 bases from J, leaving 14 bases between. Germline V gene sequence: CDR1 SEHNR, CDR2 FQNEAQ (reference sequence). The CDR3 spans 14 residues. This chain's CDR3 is CASSEGFTGYEQYF. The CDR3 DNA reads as TGTGCCAGCAGCGAGGGATTCACGGGCTACGAGCAGTACTTC.

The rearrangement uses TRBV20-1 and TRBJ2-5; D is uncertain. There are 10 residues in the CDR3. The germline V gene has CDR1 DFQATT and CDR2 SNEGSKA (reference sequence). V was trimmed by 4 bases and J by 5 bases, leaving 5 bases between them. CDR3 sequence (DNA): TGCAGTGCTACCTTGGAGACCCAGTACTTC. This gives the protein CSATLETQYF.

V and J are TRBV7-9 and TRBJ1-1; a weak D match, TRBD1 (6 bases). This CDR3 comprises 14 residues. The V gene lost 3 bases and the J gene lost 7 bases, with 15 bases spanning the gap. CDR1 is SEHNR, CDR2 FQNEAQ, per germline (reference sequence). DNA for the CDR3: TGTGCCAGCAGCTTGGCCTGGGCAGGGGATGAAGCTTTCTTT. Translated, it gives CASSLAWAGDEAFF.

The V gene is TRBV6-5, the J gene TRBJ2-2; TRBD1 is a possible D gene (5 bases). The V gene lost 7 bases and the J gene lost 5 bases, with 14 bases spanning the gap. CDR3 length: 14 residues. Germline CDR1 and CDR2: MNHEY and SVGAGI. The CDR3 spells CASKTDPRTGELFF. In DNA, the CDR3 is TGTGCCAGCAAGACAGACCCCAGGACCGGGGAGCTGTTTTTT.

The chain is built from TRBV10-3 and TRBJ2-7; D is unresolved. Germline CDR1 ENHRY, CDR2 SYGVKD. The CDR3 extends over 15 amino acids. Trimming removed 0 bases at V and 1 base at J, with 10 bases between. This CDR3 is CAISESVQTSYEQYF. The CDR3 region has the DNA TGTGCCATCAGTGAGTCTGTACAGACTTCCTACGAGCAGTACTTC.

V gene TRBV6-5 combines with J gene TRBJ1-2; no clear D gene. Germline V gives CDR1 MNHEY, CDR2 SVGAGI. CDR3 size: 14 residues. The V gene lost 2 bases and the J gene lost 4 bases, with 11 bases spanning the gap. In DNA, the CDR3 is TGTGCCAGCAGTTACGGGAGAGGAGGCTATGGCTACACCTTC. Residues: CASSYGRGGYGYTF.

The CDR3 nucleotides read TGTGCCAGCAGCTACCAGGGTAGATCTTTCTTT. It translates to CASSYQGRSFF. The chain uses TRBV5-6 and TRBJ1-1, with a possible D match to TRBD1 (5 bases). The length of the CDR3 is 11 residues. Germline V gene sequence: CDR1 SGHDT, CDR2 YYEEEE. The ends were cut back, 3 bases at V and 12 bases at J, with 12 bases in the middle.

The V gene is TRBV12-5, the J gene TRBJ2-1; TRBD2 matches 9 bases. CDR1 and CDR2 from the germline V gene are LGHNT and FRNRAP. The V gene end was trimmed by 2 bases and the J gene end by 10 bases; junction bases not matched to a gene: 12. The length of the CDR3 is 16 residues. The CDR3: CASGLSSGGSPREQFF. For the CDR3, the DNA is TGTGCTAGTGGTTTGTCGAGCGGGGGGTCCCCCAGAGAGCAGTTCTTC.

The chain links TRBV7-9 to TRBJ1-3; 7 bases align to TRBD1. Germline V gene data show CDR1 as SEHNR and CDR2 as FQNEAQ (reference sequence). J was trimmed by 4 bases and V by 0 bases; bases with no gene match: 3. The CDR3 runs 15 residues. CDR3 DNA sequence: TGTGCCAGCAGCTTAGCGACAGGGATCGGAAACACCATATATTTT. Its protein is CASSLATGIGNTIYF.

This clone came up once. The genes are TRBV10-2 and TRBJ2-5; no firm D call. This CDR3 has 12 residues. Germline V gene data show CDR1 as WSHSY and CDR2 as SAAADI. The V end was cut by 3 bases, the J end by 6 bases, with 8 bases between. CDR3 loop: CASSEQTKTQYF. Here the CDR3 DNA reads TGCGCCAGCAGTGAACAGACCAAGACCCAGTACTTC.

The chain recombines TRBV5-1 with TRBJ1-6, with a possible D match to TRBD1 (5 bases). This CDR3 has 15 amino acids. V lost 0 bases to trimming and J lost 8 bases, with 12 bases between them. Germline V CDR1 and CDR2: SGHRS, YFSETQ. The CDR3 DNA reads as TGCGCCAGCAGCTTGGATGGGACCCTAGATTCACCCCTCCACTTT. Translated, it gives CASSLDGTLDSPLHF.

CDR3 in DNA: TGTGCCAGCAGCCACACCGGGGAGGGTGAAAAACTGTTTTTT. Encoded protein: CASSHTGEGEKLFF. The chain couples TRBV3-1 (or the pseudogene TRBV3-2) to TRBJ1-4; D remains ambiguous. Trimming cost V 3 bases and J 7 bases, with 12 bases left between them. Germline-derived CDR1 and CDR2 are LGHDT and YNNKEL (reference sequence). The CDR3 runs 14 residues.

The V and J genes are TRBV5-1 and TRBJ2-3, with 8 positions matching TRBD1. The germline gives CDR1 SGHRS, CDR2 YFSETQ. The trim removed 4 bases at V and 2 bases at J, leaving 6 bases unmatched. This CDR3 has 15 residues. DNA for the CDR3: TGCGCCAGCAGCACCGGGACAGGTTACACAGATACGCAGTATTTT. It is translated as CASSTGTGYTDTQYF. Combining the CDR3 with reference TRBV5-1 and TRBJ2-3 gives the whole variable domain KAGVTQTPRYLIKTRGQQVTLSCSPISGHRSVSWYQQTPGQGLQFLFEYFSETQRNKGNFPGRFSGRQFSNSRSEMNVSTLELGDSALYLCASSTGTGYTDTQYFGPGTRLTVL.

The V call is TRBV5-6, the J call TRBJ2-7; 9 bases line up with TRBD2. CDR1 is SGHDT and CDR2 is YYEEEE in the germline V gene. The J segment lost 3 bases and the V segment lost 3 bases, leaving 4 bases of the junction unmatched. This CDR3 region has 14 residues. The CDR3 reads CASSSSAGGYEQYF. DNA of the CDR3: TGTGCCAGCAGCTCTTCAGCGGGGGGCTACGAGCAGTACTTC.

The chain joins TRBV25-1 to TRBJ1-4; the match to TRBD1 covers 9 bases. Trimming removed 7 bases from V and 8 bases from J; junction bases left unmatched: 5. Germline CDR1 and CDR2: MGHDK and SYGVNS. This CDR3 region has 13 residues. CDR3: CASKGQGREKLFF. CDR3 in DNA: TGTGCCAGCAAAGGACAGGGGAGGGAAAAACTGTTTTTT. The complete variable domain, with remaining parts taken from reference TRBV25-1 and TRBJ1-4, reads EADIYQTPRYLVIGTGKKITLECSQTMGHDKMYWYQQDPGMELHLIHYSYGVNSTEKGDLSSESTVSRIRTEHFPLTLESARPSHTSQYLCASKGQGREKLFFGSGTQLSVL.

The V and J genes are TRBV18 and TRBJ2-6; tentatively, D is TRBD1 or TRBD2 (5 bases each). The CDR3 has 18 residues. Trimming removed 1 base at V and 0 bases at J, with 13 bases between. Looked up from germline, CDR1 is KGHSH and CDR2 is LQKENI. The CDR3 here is CASSPLRDGGSGANVLTF. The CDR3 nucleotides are TGTGCCAGCTCACCACTAAGGGACGGAGGCTCTGGGGCCAACGTCCTGACTTTC.

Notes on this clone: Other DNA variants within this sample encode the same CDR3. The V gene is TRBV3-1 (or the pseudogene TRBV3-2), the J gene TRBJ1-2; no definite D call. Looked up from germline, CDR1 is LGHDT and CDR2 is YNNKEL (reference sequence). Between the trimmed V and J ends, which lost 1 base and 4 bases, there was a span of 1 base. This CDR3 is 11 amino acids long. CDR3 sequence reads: CASSQGYGYTF. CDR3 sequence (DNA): TGTGCCAGCAGCCAAGGCTATGGCTACACCTTC.

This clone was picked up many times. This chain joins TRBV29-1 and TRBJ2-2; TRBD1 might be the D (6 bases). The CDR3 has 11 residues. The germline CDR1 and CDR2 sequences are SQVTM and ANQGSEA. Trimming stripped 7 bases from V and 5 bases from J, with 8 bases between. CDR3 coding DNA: TGCAGCGCCACAGGGACCGGGGAGCTGTTTTTT. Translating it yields CSATGTGELFF.

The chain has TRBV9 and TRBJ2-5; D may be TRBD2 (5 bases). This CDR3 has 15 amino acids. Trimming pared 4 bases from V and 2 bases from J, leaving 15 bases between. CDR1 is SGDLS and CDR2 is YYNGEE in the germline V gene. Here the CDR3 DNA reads TGTGCCAGCAGCCCCGCGGACTCTCCACAAGAGACCCAGTACTTC. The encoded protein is CASSPADSPQETQYF.

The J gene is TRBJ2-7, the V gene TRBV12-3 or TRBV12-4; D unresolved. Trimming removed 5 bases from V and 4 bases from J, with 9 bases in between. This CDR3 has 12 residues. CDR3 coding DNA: TGTGCCAGCAGTGTTAACAATTACGAGCAGTACTTC. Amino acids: CASSVNNYEQYF.

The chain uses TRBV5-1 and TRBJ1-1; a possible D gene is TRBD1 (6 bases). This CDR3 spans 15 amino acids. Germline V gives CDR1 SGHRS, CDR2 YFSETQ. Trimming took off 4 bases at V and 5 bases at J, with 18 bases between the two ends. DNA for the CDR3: TGCGCCAGCAGCCCCCAGCAGGTAGGGGGTACTGAAGCTTTCTTT. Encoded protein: CASSPQQVGGTEAFF.

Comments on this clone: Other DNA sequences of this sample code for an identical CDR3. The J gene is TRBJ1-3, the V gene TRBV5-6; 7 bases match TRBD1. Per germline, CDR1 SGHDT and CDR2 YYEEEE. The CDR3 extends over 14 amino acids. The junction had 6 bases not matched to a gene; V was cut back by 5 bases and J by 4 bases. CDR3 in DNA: TGTGCCAGCAGTGGGAGGGGGCCCGGAAACACCATATATTTT. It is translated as CASSGRGPGNTIYF.

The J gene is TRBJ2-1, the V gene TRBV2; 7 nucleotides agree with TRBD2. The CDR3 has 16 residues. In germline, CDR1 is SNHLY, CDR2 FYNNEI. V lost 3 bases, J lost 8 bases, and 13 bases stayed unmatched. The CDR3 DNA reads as TGTGCCAGCAGTGACTGGGGAGGGAGGGCTCCCGATGAGCAGTTCTTC. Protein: CASSDWGGRAPDEQFF.

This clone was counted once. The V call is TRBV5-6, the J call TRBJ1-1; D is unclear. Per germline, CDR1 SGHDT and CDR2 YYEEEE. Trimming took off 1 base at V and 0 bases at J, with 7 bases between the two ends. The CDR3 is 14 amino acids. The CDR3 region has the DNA TGTGCCAGCAGCTTGTATCCTGTGAACACTGAAGCTTTCTTT. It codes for CASSLYPVNTEAFF.

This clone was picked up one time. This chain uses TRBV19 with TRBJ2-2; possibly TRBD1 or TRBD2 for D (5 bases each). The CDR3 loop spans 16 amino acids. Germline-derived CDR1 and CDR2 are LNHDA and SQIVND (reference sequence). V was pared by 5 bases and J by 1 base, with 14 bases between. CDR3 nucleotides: TGTGCCAGTAGTGGATCCGGGACCTTGAACACCGGGGAGCTGTTTTTT. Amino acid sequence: CASSGSGTLNTGELFF.